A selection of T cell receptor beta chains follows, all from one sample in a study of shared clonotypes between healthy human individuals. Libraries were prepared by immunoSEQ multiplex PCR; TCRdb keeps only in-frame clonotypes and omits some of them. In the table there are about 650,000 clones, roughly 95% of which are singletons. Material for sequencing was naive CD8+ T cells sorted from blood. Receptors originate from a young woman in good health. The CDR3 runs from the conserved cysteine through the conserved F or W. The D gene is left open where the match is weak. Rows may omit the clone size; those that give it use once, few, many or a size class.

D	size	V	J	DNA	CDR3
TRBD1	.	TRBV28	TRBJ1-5	TGTGCCAGCAGTTCAGGGACAGCTAGCAATCAGCCCCAGCATTTT	CASSSGTASNQPQHF
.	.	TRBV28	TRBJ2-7	TGTGCCAGCAGTCCAACTACAGGCCACTACGAGCAGTACTTC	CASSPTTGHYEQYF
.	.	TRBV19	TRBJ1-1	TGTGCCAGTATGAGTAGAGGACAGAACACTGAAGCTTTCTTT	CASMSRGQNTEAFF
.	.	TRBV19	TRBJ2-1	TGTGCCAGTAGTATACTCCGGACTACCTACAATGAGCAGTTCTTC	CASSILRTTYNEQFF
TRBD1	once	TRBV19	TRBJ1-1	TGTGCCAGTAACAGGGGGCGTACTGAAGCTTTCTTT	CASNRGRTEAFF
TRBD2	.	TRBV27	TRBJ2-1	TGTGCCAGCAGTCCCGGGACTAGCGGACGATACAATGAGCAGTTCTTC	CASSPGTSGRYNEQFF
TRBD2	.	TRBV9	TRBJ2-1	TGTGCCAGCAGCATCCGTGGAGGCGGGGGTGAGCAGTTCTTC	CASSIRGGGGEQFF
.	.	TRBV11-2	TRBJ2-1	TGTGCCAGCAGCCCCCTCCCCGGTTCCACGGGAAGTGAGCAGTTCTTC	CASSPLPGSTGSEQFF
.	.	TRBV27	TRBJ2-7	TGTGCCAGCAGTTCCGGGGATCGGTACGAGCAGTACTTC	CASSSGDRYEQYF
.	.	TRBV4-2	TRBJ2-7	TGTGCCAGCAGCCAAGATTATGGCCAAGCCTACGAGCAGTACTTC	CASSQDYGQAYEQYF
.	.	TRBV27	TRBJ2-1	TGTGCCAGCAGTTTGTCCGGAAACTCCTACAATGAGCAGTTCTTC	CASSLSGNSYNEQFF
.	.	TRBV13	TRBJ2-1	TGTGCCAGCAGTCCCCGGGGCGCGGGGTACAATGAGCAGTTCTTC	CASSPRGAGYNEQFF
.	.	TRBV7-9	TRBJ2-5	TGTGCCAGCAGCTTGAGACCCGCCCCCCTAGAGACCCAGTACTTC	CASSLRPAPLETQYF
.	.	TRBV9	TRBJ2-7	TGTGCCAGCAGCGTAGAGGACGGGAGCAACGACGAGCAGTACTTC	CASSVEDGSNDEQYF
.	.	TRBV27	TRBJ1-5	TGTGCCAGCAGTTCCGAACAGGTCGGTCGGTTCCGTCAGCCCCAGCATTTT	CASSSEQVGRFRQPQHF
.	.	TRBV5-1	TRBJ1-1	TGCGCCAGCAGCGGAGACGGAGATCTTCCCACTGAAGCTTTCTTT	CASSGDGDLPTEAFF
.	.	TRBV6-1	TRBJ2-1	TGTGCCAGCCAGCGGGACAATATCTACAATGAGCAGTTCTTC	CASQRDNIYNEQFF
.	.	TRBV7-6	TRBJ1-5	TGTGCCAGCAGCTTATCCAGGGAACGCAATCAGCCCCAGCATTTT	CASSLSRERNQPQHF
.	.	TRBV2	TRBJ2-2	TGTGCCAGCAGTGAGTCCCCCTCTGGGCCCACCGGGGAGCTGTTTTTT	CASSESPSGPTGELFF
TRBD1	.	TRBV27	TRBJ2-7	TGTGCCAGCAGTGTTTACAGGGGGGATTACGAGCAGTACTTC	CASSVYRGDYEQYF
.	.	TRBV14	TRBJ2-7	TGTGCCAGCAGCTTCGGGACCTACGAGCAGTACTTC	CASSFGTYEQYF
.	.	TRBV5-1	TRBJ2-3	TGCGCCAGCAGCTTGGAGGCCCTTGGGATGACCGCAGATACGCAGTATTTT	CASSLEALGMTADTQYF
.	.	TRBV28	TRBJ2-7	TGTGCCAGCAGTCCCTCCTCCGGGACACAATCCTACGAGCAGTACTTC	CASSPSSGTQSYEQYF
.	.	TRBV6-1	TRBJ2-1	TGTGCCAGCAGTGAAAGCGGATCCTACAATGAGCAGTTCTTC	CASSESGSYNEQFF
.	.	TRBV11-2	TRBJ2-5	TGTGCCAGCAGCCCACGACGAGCGGGTAACTTCCAAGAGACCCAGTACTTC	CASSPRRAGNFQETQYF
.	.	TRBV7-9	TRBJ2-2	TGTGCCAGCAGCTTAAAAGGAACAGGATATGACGGGGAGCTGTTTTTT	CASSLKGTGYDGELFF
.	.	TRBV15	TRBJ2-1	TGTGCCACCAGCAGAGATTTAGGGTTAAGCTCCTACAATGAGCAGTTCTTC	CATSRDLGLSSYNEQFF
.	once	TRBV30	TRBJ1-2	TGTGCCTGGAGTGTAGTGCCAGGGGATGGCTACACCTTC	CAWSVVPGDGYTF
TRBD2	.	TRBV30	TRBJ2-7	TGTGCCTGGAGTGTATCTAGCGGGAGGTTAGGCGGGTACGAGCAGTACTTC	CAWSVSSGRLGGYEQYF
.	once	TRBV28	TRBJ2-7	TGTGCCAGCAGTTTAATTTTGGAGGGCCGGAGCTCCTACGAGCAGTACTTC	CASSLILEGRSSYEQYF
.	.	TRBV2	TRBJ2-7	TGTGCCAGCAACCAGGAGGACGTCGGCTACGAGCAGTACTTC	CASNQEDVGYEQYF
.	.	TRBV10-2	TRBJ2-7	TGCGCCAGCAGTGAGTTGGCAGTCTTGAGCTCCTACGAGCAGTACTTC	CASSELAVLSSYEQYF
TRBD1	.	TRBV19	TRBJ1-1	TGTGCCACCGCGCTCCACTCAGGGGGCCGCAGTGAAGCTTTCTTT	CATALHSGGRSEAFF
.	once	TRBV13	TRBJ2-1	TGTGCCAGCAGCTTATCCGAGACAGACTACAATGAGCAGTTCTTC	CASSLSETDYNEQFF
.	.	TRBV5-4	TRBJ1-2	TGTGCCAGCAGCTTGATGTGGGGTAGTTATGGCTACACCTTC	CASSLMWGSYGYTF
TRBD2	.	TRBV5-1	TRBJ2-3	TGCGCCAGCAGCTGGGGGACTAGCGGGCTAAAAACTGAGTGGGATACGCAGTATTTT	CASSWGTSGLKTEWDTQYF
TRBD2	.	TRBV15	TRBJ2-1	TGTGCCACCAGCAGACTCACCCGGACTAGCGGGCACAATGAGCAGTTCTTC	CATSRLTRTSGHNEQFF
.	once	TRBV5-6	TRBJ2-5	TGTGCCAGCAGCTTGAGCTGGGATCCCCAAGAGACCCAGTACTTC	CASSLSWDPQETQYF
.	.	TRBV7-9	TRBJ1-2	TGTGCCAGCAGCTCCGGACGGCCCTATGGCTACACCTTC	CASSSGRPYGYTF
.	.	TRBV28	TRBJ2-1	TGTGCCAGCAGTTTATTCCAAGGAAATGAGCAGTTCTTC	CASSLFQGNEQFF
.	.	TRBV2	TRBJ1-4	TGTGCCAGCTCAGGGGAAGCAACTAATGAAAAACTGTTTTTT	CASSGEATNEKLFF
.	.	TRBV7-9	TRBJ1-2	TGTGCCAGCAGCTTAGCAGTCGGTACTAACTATGGCTACACCTTC	CASSLAVGTNYGYTF
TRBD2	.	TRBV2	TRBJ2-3	TGTGCCAGCAGTGAAGCGATACTAGCGGGAGCCTCCGATACGCAGTATTTT	CASSEAILAGASDTQYF
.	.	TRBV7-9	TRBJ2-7	TGTGCCAGCAGCTGGGCGAGGAACGAGCAGTACTTC	CASSWARNEQYF
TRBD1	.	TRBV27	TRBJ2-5	TGTGCCAGCAGTTTATCGACAGGGGTCGAAGAGACCCAGTACTTC	CASSLSTGVEETQYF
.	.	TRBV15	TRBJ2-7	TGTGCCACCAGTGTCGGAGGGAAGTACGAGCAGTACTTC	CATSVGGKYEQYF
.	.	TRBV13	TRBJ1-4	TGTGCCAGCAGCTTAGGCGGAGGAGGGGTCGGTGAAAAACTGTTTTTT	CASSLGGGGVGEKLFF
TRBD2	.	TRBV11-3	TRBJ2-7	TGTGCCAGCAGCTCTAGCGGGATTCTCTACGAGCAGTACTTC	CASSSSGILYEQYF
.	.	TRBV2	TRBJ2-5	TGTGCCAGCAGCTCGCCAGTTGGGGAGACCCAGTACTTC	CASSSPVGETQYF
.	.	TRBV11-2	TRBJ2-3	TGTGCCAGCAGCTTATTGGGCAGGGAGTCGACAGATACGCAGTATTTT	CASSLLGRESTDTQYF
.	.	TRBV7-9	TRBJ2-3	TGTGCCAGCAGCTTAATGGTTTCCGCCGCCCGGGATACGCAGTATTTT	CASSLMVSAARDTQYF
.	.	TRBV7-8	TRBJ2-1	TGTGCCAGCAGCGACACCGATAAGGACAATGAGCAGTTCTTC	CASSDTDKDNEQFF